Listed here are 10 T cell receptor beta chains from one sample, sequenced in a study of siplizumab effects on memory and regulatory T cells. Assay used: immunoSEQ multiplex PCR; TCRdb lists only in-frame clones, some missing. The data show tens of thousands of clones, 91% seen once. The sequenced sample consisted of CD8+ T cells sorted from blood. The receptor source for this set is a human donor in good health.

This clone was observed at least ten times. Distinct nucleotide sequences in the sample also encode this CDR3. CDR3 amino acids: CASRPAGQGINGYTF. CDR3 DNA sequence: TGCGCCAGCAGACCGGCTGGACAGGGGATAAATGGCTACACCTTC. The chain joins TRBV5-1 to TRBJ1-2; 9 bases are a match to TRBD1. Per germline, CDR1 SGHRS and CDR2 YFSETQ. The CDR3 spans 15 residues. The V and J ends lost 5 bases and 6 bases, in that order; junction bases with no gene match: 11.

The CDR3 sequence: CASSLASGTDTQYF. The CDR3 DNA sequence: TGTGCCAGCAGCTTGGCTAGCGGCACAGATACGCAGTATTTT. The chain links TRBV9 to TRBJ2-3, with D possibly TRBD2 on 6 matching bases. Trimming stripped 4 bases from V and 1 base from J, with 10 bases between. Germline CDR1 is SGDLS and CDR2 is YYNGEE. The CDR3 extends over 14 amino acids.

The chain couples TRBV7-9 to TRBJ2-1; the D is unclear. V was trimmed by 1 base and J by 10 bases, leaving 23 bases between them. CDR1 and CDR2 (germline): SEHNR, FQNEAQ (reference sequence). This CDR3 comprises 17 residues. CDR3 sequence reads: CASSLGYRDNYNEEQFF. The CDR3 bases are TGTGCCAGCAGCTTAGGGTACAGAGATAATTACAATGAGGAGCAGTTCTTC.

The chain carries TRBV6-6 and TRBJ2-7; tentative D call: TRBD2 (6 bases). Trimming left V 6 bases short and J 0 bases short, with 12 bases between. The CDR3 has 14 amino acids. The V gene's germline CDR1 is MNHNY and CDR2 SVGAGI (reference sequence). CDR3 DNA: TGTGCCAGCAGCAGGACGGACTACTCCTACGAGCAGTACTTC. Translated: CASSRTDYSYEQYF.

The CDR3 region has the DNA TGTGCCAGCAGTGAGAGACAGGAACTTGATGGCTACACCTTC. Translating it yields CASSERQELDGYTF. This rearrangement joins TRBV6-1 to TRBJ1-2, with a weak D call TRBD1 (6 bases). This CDR3 contains 14 residues. Germline assignment: CDR1 MNHNS and CDR2 SASEGT. Between the trimmed V and J ends, which lost 3 bases and 6 bases, there was a span of 14 bases.

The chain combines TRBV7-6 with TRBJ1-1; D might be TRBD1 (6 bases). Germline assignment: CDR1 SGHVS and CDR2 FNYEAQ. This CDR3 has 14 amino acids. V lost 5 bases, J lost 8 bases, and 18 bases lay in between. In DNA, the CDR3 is TGTGCCAGCAGCCCCCGTGATACAGGGAGAGAAGCTTTCTTT. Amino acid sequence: CASSPRDTGREAFF.

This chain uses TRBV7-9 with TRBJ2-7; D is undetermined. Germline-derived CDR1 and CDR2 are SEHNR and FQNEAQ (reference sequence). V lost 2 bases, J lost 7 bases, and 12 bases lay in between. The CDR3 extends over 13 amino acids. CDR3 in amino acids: CASSLPMEWEQYF. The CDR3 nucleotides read TGTGCCAGCAGCTTACCGATGGAATGGGAGCAGTACTTC.

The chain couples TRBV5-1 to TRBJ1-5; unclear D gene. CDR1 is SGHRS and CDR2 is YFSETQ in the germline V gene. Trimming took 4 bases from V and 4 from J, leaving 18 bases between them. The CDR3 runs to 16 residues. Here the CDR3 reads CASSEGTFAGNQPQHF. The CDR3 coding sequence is TGCGCCAGCAGCGAGGGCACCTTCGCTGGAAATCAGCCCCAGCATTTT.

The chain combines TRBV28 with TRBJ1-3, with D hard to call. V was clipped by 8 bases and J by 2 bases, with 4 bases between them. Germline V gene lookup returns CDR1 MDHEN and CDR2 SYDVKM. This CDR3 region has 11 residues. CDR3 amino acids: CASETGNTIYF. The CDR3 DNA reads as TGTGCCAGCGAAACTGGAAACACCATATATTTT.

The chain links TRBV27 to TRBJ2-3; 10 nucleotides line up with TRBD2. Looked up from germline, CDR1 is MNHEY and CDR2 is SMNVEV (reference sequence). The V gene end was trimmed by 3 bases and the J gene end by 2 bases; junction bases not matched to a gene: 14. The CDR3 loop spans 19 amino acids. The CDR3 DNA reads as TGTGCCAGCAGTTTGAATCCGGGACTAGCGTCTAGAGACACAGATACGCAGTATTTT. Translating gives CASSLNPGLASRDTDTQYF.